This TCR beta chain derives from a study of cytomegalovirus exposure and HLA in healthy donors. Broader study findings: It was only CMV serostatus that was available as immune exposure information. TCR beta V- and J-gene trimming was later associated with a missense DCLRE1C variant.

This clone was seen a handful of times. Its target is not known. PCR was performed using 60 Vbeta and 13 Jbeta primers. Using immunoSEQ multiplex PCR, the repertoire was profiled, and TCRdb retains in-frame clones only, with some absent. The data contain roughly 54,000 clones, approximately 80% of them seen just once; the ten biggest clones take up approximately 2.9%. The V gene lost 6 bases and the J gene lost 0 bases, with 15 bases spanning the gap. Germline CDR1 and CDR2: KGHSH and LQKENI. This CDR3 is 15 amino acids long. Sequencing was performed on PBMCs. The sequence derives from a man aged 50 to 60 in good health and CMV-seronegative. V gene TRBV18 combines with J gene TRBJ2-7; D may be TRBD1 (5 bases). The CDR3: CASSPDSYSSYEQYF. The CDR3 coding sequence is TGTGCCAGCTCCCCCGACAGCTACAGCTCCTACGAGCAGTACTTC.